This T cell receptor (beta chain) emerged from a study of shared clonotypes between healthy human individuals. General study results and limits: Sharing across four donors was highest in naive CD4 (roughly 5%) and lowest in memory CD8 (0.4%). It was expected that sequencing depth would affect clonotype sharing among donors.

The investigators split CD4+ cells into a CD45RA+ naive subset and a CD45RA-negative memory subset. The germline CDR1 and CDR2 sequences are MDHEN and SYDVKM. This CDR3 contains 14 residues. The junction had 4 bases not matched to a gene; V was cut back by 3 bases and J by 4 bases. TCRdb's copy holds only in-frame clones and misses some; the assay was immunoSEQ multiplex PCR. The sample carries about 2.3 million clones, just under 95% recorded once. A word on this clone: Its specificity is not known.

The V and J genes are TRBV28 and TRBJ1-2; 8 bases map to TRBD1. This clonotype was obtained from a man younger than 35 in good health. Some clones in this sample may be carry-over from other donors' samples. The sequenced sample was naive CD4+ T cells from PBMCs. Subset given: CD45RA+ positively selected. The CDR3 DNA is TGTGCCAGCAGTTTTTTAACAGGGGGCTATGGCTACACCTTC. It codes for CASSFLTGGYGYTF.